This T cell receptor (beta chain) comes out of a study of blood T cell repertoires in COVID-19. Overall study: COVID-19 samples from acute and convalescent phases originated in the United States, Italy and Spain.

Methods used by the authors: It was from reference gene primer amplification that nucleated cell counts were estimated. Method: immunoSEQ multiplex PCR; TCRdb's copy keeps in-frame clones and lacks some. That table furnishes V, J and clone size, whereas the DNA furnished D and trimming. This sample carries 230,000 or so clones, 89% of them seen once, and the ten largest clones take approximately 5%. The sequencing sample was made of peripheral blood. This clonotype was obtained from a woman aged 40 to 55 who had recovered from COVID-19.

The CDR3 DNA is TGTGCCACCAGCAGAGACAGGGATTACCAGCCCCAGCATTTT. Protein product: CATSRDRDYQPQHF. The genes are TRBV15 and TRBJ1-5; tentatively, D is TRBD1 (5 bases). The CDR3 is 14 amino acids. The germline CDR1 and CDR2 sequences are LNHNV and YYDKDF (reference sequence). With 0 bases removed from V and 7 bases from J, the gap between germline ends came to 10 bases.